In this sample, the clone carrying this TCR beta chain turned up many times. No antigen is known for it. This CDR3 is built from 14 residues. J lost 5 bases, V lost 5 bases, and 6 bases had no gene match. CDR1 SEHNR and CDR2 FQNEAQ come from the germline V gene (reference sequence). The time point is: sample taken at primary tumor resection. Material for sequencing was whole RNA from tumor, nontumor lung or frozen PBMC, left unsorted. The data stem from a study of spatial heterogeneity in lung cancer. Looking at the study overall: Sequencing consistently turned up more beta-chain sequences than alpha-chain sequences.

The study, taken as a whole, reports: Expanded tumor TCRs that were ubiquitous appeared in blood more at resection than follow-up.

TCR cDNA molecules were tagged individually, and each one carried a unique molecular identifier. TCRdb re-derived calls from the 5' RACE reads in MiXCR, one entry per CDR3 protein. In the table there are 10,000 to 13,000 distinct CDR3 sequences, around 9.4% of which are singletons. The chain recombines TRBV7-9 with TRBJ2-5; 9 bases fit TRBD1. The sequencing used PBMCs, collected at surgery. This sequence was found in a male donor with early-stage non-small cell lung cancer. CDR3 sequence (DNA): TGTGCCAGCAGCCCAGGGACAGGGAGCGAGACCCAGTACTTC. This gives the protein CASSPGTGSETQYF.